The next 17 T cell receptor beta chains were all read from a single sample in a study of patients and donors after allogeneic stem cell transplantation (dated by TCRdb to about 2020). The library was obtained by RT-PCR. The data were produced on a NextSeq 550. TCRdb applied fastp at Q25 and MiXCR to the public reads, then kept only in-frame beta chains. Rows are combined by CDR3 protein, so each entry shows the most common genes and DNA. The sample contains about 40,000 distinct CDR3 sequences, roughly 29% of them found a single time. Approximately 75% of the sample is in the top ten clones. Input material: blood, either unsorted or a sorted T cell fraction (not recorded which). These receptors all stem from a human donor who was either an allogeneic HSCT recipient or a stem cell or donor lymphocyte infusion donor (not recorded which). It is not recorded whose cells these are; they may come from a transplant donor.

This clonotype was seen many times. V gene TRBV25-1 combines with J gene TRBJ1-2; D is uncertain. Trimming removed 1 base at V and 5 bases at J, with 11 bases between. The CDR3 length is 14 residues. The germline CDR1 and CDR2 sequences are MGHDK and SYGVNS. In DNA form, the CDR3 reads TGTGCCAGCAGTGAATTTTCACGTACTTATGGCTACACCTTC. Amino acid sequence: CASSEFSRTYGYTF.

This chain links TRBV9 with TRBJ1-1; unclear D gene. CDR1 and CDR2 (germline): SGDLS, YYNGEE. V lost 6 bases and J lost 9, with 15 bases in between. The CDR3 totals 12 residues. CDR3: CASNPPVGKAFF. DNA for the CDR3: TGTGCCAGCAACCCTCCAGTGGGGAAAGCTTTCTTT.

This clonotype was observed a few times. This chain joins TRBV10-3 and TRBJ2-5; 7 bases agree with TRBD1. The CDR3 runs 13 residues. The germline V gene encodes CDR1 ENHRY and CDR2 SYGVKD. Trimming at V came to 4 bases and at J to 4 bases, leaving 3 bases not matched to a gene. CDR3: CAISADRRETQYF. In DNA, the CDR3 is TGTGCCATCAGTGCGGACAGGAGAGAGACCCAGTACTTC.

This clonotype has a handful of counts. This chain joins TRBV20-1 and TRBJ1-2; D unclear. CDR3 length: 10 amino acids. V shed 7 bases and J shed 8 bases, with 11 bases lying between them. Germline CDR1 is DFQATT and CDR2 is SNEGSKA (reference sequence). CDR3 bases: TGCAGTGGATTTGATTTCGGCTACACCTTC. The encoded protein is CSGFDFGYTF.

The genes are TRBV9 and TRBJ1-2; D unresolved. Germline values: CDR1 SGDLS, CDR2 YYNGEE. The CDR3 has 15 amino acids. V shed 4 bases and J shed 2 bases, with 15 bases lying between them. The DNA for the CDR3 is TGTGCCAGCAGCAGGACGAACGGACCAAACTATGGCTACACCTTC. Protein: CASSRTNGPNYGYTF.

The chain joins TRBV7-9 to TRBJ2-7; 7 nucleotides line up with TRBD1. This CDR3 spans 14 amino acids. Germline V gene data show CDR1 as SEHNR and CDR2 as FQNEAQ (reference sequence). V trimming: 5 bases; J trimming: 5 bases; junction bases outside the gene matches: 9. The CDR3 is CASSLPGQYDEQYF. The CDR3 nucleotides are TGTGCCAGCAGCCTCCCGGGACAGTACGACGAGCAGTACTTC.

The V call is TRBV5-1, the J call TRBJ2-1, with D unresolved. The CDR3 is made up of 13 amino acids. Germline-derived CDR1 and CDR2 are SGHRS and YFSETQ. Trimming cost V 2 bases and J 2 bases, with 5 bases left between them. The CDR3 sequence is CASSFETYNEQFF. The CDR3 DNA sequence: TGCGCCAGCAGCTTCGAAACCTACAATGAGCAGTTCTTC.

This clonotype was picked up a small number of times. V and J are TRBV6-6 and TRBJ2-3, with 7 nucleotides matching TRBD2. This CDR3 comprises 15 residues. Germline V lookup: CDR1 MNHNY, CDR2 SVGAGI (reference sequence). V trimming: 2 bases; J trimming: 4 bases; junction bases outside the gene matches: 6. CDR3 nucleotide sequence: TGTGCCAGCAGTTACCCGACTAGCAGCCCAGATACGCAGTATTTT. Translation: CASSYPTSSPDTQYF.

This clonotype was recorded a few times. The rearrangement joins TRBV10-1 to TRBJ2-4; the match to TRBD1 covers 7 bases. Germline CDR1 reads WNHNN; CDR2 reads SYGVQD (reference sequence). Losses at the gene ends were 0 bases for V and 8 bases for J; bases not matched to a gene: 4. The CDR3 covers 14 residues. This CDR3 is CASSESRQGYIQYF. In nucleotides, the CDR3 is TGCGCCAGCAGTGAGTCCCGACAGGGATACATTCAGTACTTC.

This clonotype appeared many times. The CDR3 loop reads CASSRGVSNQPQHF. The DNA for the CDR3 is TGTGCCAGCAGCAGAGGGGTCAGCAATCAGCCCCAGCATTTT. The chain uses TRBV28 and TRBJ1-5; the D gene is possibly TRBD1 (5 bases). V gave up 6 bases and J gave up 1 base, with 10 bases separating them. The CDR3 sequence is 14 residues long. Germline V lookup: CDR1 MDHEN, CDR2 SYDVKM.

The CDR3 loop is CASSHYRTEAFF. DNA for the CDR3: TGCGCCAGCAGCCACTACCGCACTGAAGCTTTCTTT. V is TRBV4-1 and J is TRBJ1-1, with D unclear. This CDR3 is built from 12 residues. Germline V CDR1 and CDR2: MGHRA, YSYEKL. Between the trimmed V and J ends, which lost 3 bases and 4 bases, there was a span of 6 bases.

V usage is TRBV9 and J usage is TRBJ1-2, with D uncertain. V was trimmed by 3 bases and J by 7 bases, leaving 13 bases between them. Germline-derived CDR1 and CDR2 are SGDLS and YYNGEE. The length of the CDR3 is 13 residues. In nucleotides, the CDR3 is TGTGCCAGCAGCGACTTTACCAGTTTTGGCTACACCTTC. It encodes CASSDFTSFGYTF.

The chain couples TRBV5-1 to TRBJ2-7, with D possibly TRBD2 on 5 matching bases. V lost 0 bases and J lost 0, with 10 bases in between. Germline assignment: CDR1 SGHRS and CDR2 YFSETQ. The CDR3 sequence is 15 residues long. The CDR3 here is CASSLGTGISYEQYF. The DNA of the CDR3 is TGCGCCAGCAGCTTGGGGACTGGGATCTCCTACGAGCAGTACTTC.

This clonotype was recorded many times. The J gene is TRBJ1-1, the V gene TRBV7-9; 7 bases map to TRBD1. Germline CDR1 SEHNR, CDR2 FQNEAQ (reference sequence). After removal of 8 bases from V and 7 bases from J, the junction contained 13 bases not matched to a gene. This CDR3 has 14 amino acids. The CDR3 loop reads CASSTGTAYIEAFF. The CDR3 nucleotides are TGTGCCAGCTCTACCGGGACAGCGTATATTGAAGCTTTCTTT.

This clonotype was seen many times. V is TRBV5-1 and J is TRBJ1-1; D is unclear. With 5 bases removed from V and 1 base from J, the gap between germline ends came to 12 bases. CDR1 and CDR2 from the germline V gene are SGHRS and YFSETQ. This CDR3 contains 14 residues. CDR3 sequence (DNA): TGCGCCAGCAGGACCGTCCCCCCGAACACTGAAGCTTTCTTT. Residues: CASRTVPPNTEAFF. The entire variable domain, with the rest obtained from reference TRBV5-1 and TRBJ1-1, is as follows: KAGVTQTPRYLIKTRGQQVTLSCSPISGHRSVSWYQQTPGQGLQFLFEYFSETQRNKGNFPGRFSGRQFSNSRSEMNVSTLELGDSALYLCASRTVPPNTEAFFGQGTRLTVV.

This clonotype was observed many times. The CDR3 spells CASSSNRGKKDYGYTF. The CDR3 DNA sequence: TGTGCCAGCAGCTCTAACAGGGGGAAGAAGGACTATGGCTACACCTTC. The J gene is TRBJ1-2, the V gene TRBV11-2; 8 bases line up with TRBD1. V dropped 4 bases and J dropped 3; count of bases not matched to a gene: 10. Per the germline V gene, CDR1 is SGHAT and CDR2 is FQNNGV. This CDR3 has 16 residues.

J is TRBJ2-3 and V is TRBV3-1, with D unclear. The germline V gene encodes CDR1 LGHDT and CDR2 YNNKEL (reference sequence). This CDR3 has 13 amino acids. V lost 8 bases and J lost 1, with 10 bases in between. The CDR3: CASEWAGTDTQYF. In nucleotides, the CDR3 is TGTGCCAGCGAATGGGCAGGCACAGATACGCAGTATTTT.